This TCR beta chain was documented in a study of shared clonotypes between healthy human individuals. The germline CDR1 and CDR2 sequences are SGHTA and FQGNSA. V gave up 2 bases and J gave up 0 bases, with 5 bases separating them. This CDR3 region has 13 residues. Naive CD45RA+ and memory CD45RA-negative subsets were split from CD4+ cells. Each PCR replicate from the sorted subsets contained approximately 0.2 ug DNA, which is some 31,000 T cell genomes. Clones were read by immunoSEQ multiplex PCR, and TCRdb kept only the in-frame ones, dropping some. This sample has over 700,000 clones; just under 75% occur once, and the top ten carry more than 1.5%.

This receptor was taken from a woman in her twenties or thirties in good health. What was sequenced was memory CD4+ T cells sorted from blood. Subset noted: CD45RA-negative fraction. The chain carries TRBV7-2 and TRBJ2-7; D is unresolved. The CDR3, as DNA: TGTGCCAGCAGCTTACAGAGCTCCTACGAGCAGTACTTC. It encodes CASSLQSSYEQYF.